These 25 T cell receptor beta chains were all obtained from the same sample, sequenced in a study of blood T cell repertoires in COVID-19. Sequencing was performed with immunoSEQ multiplex PCR; in TCRdb, only in-frame clones are kept and a portion is missing. The sample includes roughly 75,000 clones, roughly four fifths of them seen just once. The sample was peripheral blood. These receptor sequences come from a middle-aged man with acute or convalescent COVID-19.

The chain carries TRBV9 and TRBJ1-2; 11 nucleotides agree with TRBD1. Losses at the gene ends were 0 bases for V and 5 bases for J; bases not matched to a gene: 3. Germline lookup yields CDR1 SGDLS and CDR2 YYNGEE. This CDR3 spans 15 amino acids. This CDR3 reads CASSVGTGGFYGYTF. The CDR3 DNA is TGTGCCAGCAGCGTAGGGACAGGGGGCTTTTATGGCTACACCTTC.

The chain recombines TRBV4-3 with TRBJ1-4; TRBD1 might be the D (6 bases). The length of the CDR3 is 16 residues. Trimming cost V 3 bases and J 4 bases, with 15 bases left between them. Germline V gives CDR1 LGHNA, CDR2 YSLEER. In DNA form, the CDR3 reads TGCGCCAGCAGCCAGACACGACAGGTTGATAATGAAAAACTGTTTTTT. Amino acids: CASSQTRQVDNEKLFF.

V is TRBV5-8 and J is TRBJ1-5; the D gene is possibly TRBD1 (6 bases). Between the trimmed V and J ends, which lost 6 bases and 9 bases, there was a span of 19 bases. The CDR3 has 14 residues. Germline V gene sequence: CDR1 SGHTS, CDR2 YDEGEE. The CDR3 region is CASTQQGRFRPQHF. For the CDR3, the DNA is TGTGCCAGCACCCAACAGGGTCGGTTTCGGCCCCAGCATTTT.

This chain uses TRBV5-1 with TRBJ1-1, with D perhaps matching TRBD1 (5 bases). The CDR3 length is 14 residues. Germline V gene data show CDR1 as SGHRS and CDR2 as YFSETQ. The V and J ends lost 5 bases and 4 bases respectively, with 15 bases between them. The CDR3 sequence is CASSIWGEGTEAFF. The CDR3 DNA reads TGCGCCAGCAGTATATGGGGGGAAGGCACTGAAGCTTTCTTT.

This clone was observed a few times. J is TRBJ1-2 and V is TRBV2, with TRBD1 matching over 7 bases. Germline V lookup: CDR1 SNHLY, CDR2 FYNNEI. The CDR3 has 11 amino acids. V gave up 8 bases and J gave up 7 bases; unmatched junction bases: 4. The CDR3 is CASGYRGGYTF. CDR3 sequence (DNA): TGTGCCAGCGGATACAGGGGTGGCTACACCTTC.

The CDR3 region is CASSFIRGKYTGELFF. DNA of the CDR3: TGTGCCAGCAGCTTCATAAGAGGGAAATACACCGGGGAGCTGTTTTTT. This chain connects TRBV3-1 (or the pseudogene TRBV3-2) to TRBJ2-2; possible D gene TRBD2, 5 bases. The CDR3 extends over 16 amino acids. With 5 bases removed from V and 3 bases from J, the gap between germline ends came to 16 bases. Germline CDR1 and CDR2: LGHDT and YNNKEL (reference sequence).

The CDR3 reads CASSGTGGFEAFF. CDR3 in DNA: TGTGCCAGCAGCGGGACAGGAGGTTTTGAAGCTTTCTTT. The chain carries TRBV2 and TRBJ1-1, with 8 bases that match TRBD1. The V segment lost 6 bases and the J segment 7 bases; nucleotides outside the gene matches: 7. Germline CDR1 and CDR2: SNHLY and FYNNEI. The CDR3 runs to 13 residues.

The rearrangement joins TRBV12-3 or TRBV12-4 to TRBJ1-5; D uncertain. This CDR3 has 12 amino acids. V was pared by 5 bases and J by 7 bases, with 9 bases between. This chain's CDR3 is CASSENGQPQHF. CDR3 DNA: TGTGCCAGCAGTGAAAATGGCCAGCCCCAGCATTTT.

The chain employs TRBV5-1 and TRBJ2-2, with 8 bases identical to TRBD2. From germline, CDR1 is SGHRS and CDR2 YFSETQ. This CDR3 has 16 residues. V was clipped by 4 bases and J by 6 bases; unmatched bases: 11. CDR3 loop: CASSPRTSRQPGELFF. For the CDR3, the DNA is TGCGCCAGCAGCCCCCGGACTAGCCGGCAGCCCGGGGAGCTGTTTTTT.

This clone was observed once. The chain combines TRBV7-2 with TRBJ2-1; 8 nucleotides agree with TRBD1. The length of the CDR3 is 14 residues. Trimming took 3 bases from V and 4 from J; bases not matched to a gene: 2. Germline CDR1 reads SGHTA; CDR2 reads FQGNSA. The CDR3 sequence: CASSFDRGYNEQFF. In DNA, the CDR3 is TGTGCCAGCAGCTTCGACAGGGGATACAATGAGCAGTTCTTC.

The chain links TRBV27 to TRBJ2-7, with a possible D match to TRBD1 (6 bases). The CDR3 has 15 residues. Germline V gene data show CDR1 as MNHEY and CDR2 as SMNVEV (reference sequence). The V and J ends lost 5 bases and 0 bases respectively, with 14 bases between them. The CDR3 nucleotides read TGTGCCAGCAGTCCAGACAGGTGGAGCTCCTACGAGCAGTACTTC. Encoded protein: CASSPDRWSSYEQYF.

The chain joins TRBV12-3 or TRBV12-4 to TRBJ2-7; 7 positions match TRBD2. The trim removed 2 bases at V and 5 bases at J, leaving 3 bases unmatched. The length of the CDR3 is 13 residues. The CDR3 sequence: CASSLRGVDEQYF. The CDR3 bases are TGTGCCAGCAGTTTACGGGGGGTCGACGAGCAGTACTTC.

This clone occurred a few times. The chain uses TRBV5-1 and TRBJ1-5; D perhaps matches TRBD1 (6 bases). The germline V gene encodes CDR1 SGHRS and CDR2 YFSETQ. V lost 4 bases and J lost 0, with 14 bases in between. The CDR3 length is 16 residues. CDR3 nucleotide sequence: TGCGCCAGCAGCCAAAACAGGGTTTATAGCAATCAGCCCCAGCATTTT. It yields the protein CASSQNRVYSNQPQHF.

The V gene is TRBV7-2, the J gene TRBJ1-5; the D gene is possibly TRBD1 (5 bases). Germline V CDR1 and CDR2: SGHTA, FQGNSA. The CDR3 is 15 residues long. The ends were cut back, 5 bases at V and 3 bases at J, with 14 bases in the middle. The CDR3 protein is CASSPGAGNNQPQHF. In nucleotides, the CDR3 is TGTGCCAGCAGCCCCGGGGCGGGGAACAATCAGCCCCAGCATTTT.

V and J are TRBV5-4 and TRBJ2-2; D may be TRBD1 (6 bases). The CDR3 consists of 15 residues. Germline CDR1 and CDR2: SGHNT and YYREEE (reference sequence). Trimming pared 4 bases from V and 2 bases from J, leaving 12 bases between. In DNA, the CDR3 is TGTGCCAGCAGCGCCGGGACATTTAACACCGGGGAGCTGTTTTTT. It encodes CASSAGTFNTGELFF.

This clone occurred once. This rearrangement joins TRBV6-5 to TRBJ2-1, with 7 bases matching TRBD1. In germline, CDR1 is MNHEY, CDR2 SVGAGI. The V and J ends lost 3 bases and 8 bases, in that order; junction bases with no gene match: 10. The CDR3 has 15 residues. Here the CDR3 DNA reads TGTGCCAGCAGTTATGAGGCTAGCCAGGGGGATGAGCAGTTCTTC. Protein sequence: CASSYEASQGDEQFF.

The rearrangement joins TRBV18 to TRBJ1-2; D uncertain. The CDR3 contains 15 residues. In germline, CDR1 is KGHSH, CDR2 LQKENI. Trimming pared 0 bases from V and 4 bases from J, leaving 12 bases between. CDR3 DNA: TGTGCCAGCTCACCACCTGATTCACTTCTCTATGGCTACACCTTC. Protein sequence: CASSPPDSLLYGYTF.

The chain joins TRBV28 to TRBJ2-7, with 10 bases identical to TRBD2. CDR3 length: 14 amino acids. CDR1 MDHEN and CDR2 SYDVKM come from the germline V gene. The V gene end was trimmed by 5 bases and the J gene end by 4 bases; junction bases not matched to a gene: 5. The CDR3 DNA reads as TGTGCCAGCAGTGTAGCGGGAGGTTGGTACGAGCAGTACTTC. This translates into CASSVAGGWYEQYF.

This sequence joins TRBV2 and TRBJ2-1; 9 nucleotides match TRBD1. CDR1 is SNHLY and CDR2 is FYNNEI in the germline V gene. The V segment lost 6 bases and the J segment 8 bases; nucleotides outside the gene matches: 8. The CDR3 covers 14 residues. CDR3 region: CASRPGQGGYEQFF. The CDR3 DNA reads as TGTGCCAGCAGGCCGGGACAGGGAGGTTATGAGCAGTTCTTC.

V gene TRBV7-9 combines with J gene TRBJ2-2; TRBD1 is a possible D gene (6 bases). The CDR3 totals 16 residues. Germline CDR1 SEHNR, CDR2 FQNEAQ (reference sequence). V lost 5 bases and J lost 4, with 17 bases in between. In nucleotides, the CDR3 is TGTGCCAGCAGCCACCGAGGGGGTAGAGTCACCGGGGAGCTGTTTTTT. Protein: CASSHRGGRVTGELFF.

CDR3 coding DNA: TGTGCCTGGAGTGGGACCCAGGGATGGACTGAAGCTTTCTTT. Translation: CAWSGTQGWTEAFF. J is TRBJ1-1 and V is TRBV30; maybe TRBD1 (5 bases). The CDR3 sequence is 14 residues long. With 1 base removed from V and 5 bases from J, the gap between germline ends came to 14 bases. CDR1 is GTSNPN, CDR2 SVGIG, per germline (reference sequence).

The chain uses TRBV13 and TRBJ1-1; TRBD1 agrees at 7 bases. Germline V lookup: CDR1 PRHDT, CDR2 FYEKMQ (reference sequence). The CDR3 loop spans 14 amino acids. The V gene end was trimmed by 8 bases and the J gene end by 0 bases; junction bases not matched to a gene: 6. The CDR3 nucleotides read TGTGCCAGCTGCCACGGGACAGTGAACACTGAAGCTTTCTTT. It encodes CASCHGTVNTEAFF.

The chain combines TRBV6-2 or TRBV6-3 with TRBJ1-2; D is ambiguous. The germline CDR1 and CDR2 sequences are MNHEY and SVGEGT. With 5 bases removed from V and 1 base from J, the gap between germline ends came to 11 bases. This CDR3 is built from 14 residues. The CDR3 here is CASSIDKLNYGYTF. The CDR3 region has the DNA TGTGCCAGCAGTATAGACAAGCTTAACTATGGCTACACCTTC.

J is TRBJ1-2 and V is TRBV7-8; D may be TRBD1 (5 bases). V was cut by 5 bases and J by 2 bases, with 9 bases left in between. This CDR3 region has 13 residues. The germline V gene has CDR1 SGHVS and CDR2 FQNEAQ. Here the CDR3 reads CASSQTENYGYTF. The CDR3 DNA is TGTGCCAGCAGCCAGACAGAAAACTATGGCTACACCTTC.

The chain uses TRBV2 and TRBJ1-5; D is undetermined. V was cut by 4 bases and J by 9 bases, with 16 bases left in between. Germline assignment: CDR1 SNHLY and CDR2 FYNNEI. The CDR3 is 14 amino acids. This CDR3 reads CASSVLPVVWPQHF. DNA of the CDR3: TGTGCCAGCAGTGTGCTCCCGGTTGTATGGCCCCAGCATTTT.